This T cell receptor (beta chain) appears in the sequencing data of a study of shared T cell receptors in the human thymus. Profiled with immunoSEQ multiplex PCR; TCRdb holds only in-frame clones, not every one. The sample has some 700,000 clones, approximately 85% seen once. Germline V gives CDR1 SGHTA, CDR2 FQGNSA. This CDR3 is 17 amino acids long. Trimming took off 5 bases at V and 5 bases at J, with 24 bases between the two ends. This same sample was also part of a study on human thymus T cells.

This chain connects TRBV7-2 to TRBJ2-5, with D possibly being TRBD1 (5 bases). This sequence originates from a girl under two years old with a congenital heart defect. The sample consisted of thymocytes. For the CDR3, the DNA is TGTGCCAGCAGCCCTCAGGACATAAGGAAGAAGGTGGAGACCCAGTACTTC. Translated, it gives CASSPQDIRKKVETQYF.